One sample yielded the 2 T cell receptor beta chains listed below, sequenced in a study of blood T cell repertoires in COVID-19. TCRdb's table, derived via immunoSEQ multiplex PCR, lists solely in-frame clones and lacks some. Of tens of thousands of clones in the sample, around 86% were seen once. The source material was peripheral blood. The receptors come from a man between 60 and 75 years old with COVID-19, enrolled during active disease.

The chain has TRBV19 and TRBJ2-7; D possibly corresponds to TRBD1 (6 bases). The CDR3 is 17 amino acids. Germline V gives CDR1 LNHDA, CDR2 SQIVND (reference sequence). Trimming removed 0 bases at V and 3 bases at J, with 18 bases between. Here the CDR3 reads CASSIDTGTPGSYEQYF. The CDR3 DNA reads TGTGCCAGTAGTATAGATACCGGGACACCCGGCAGCTACGAGCAGTACTTC.

The V gene is TRBV7-2, the J gene TRBJ1-4; 8 bases align to TRBD1. Germline trimming cut 8 bases from V and 7 bases from J; bases unmatched to any gene: 9. The CDR3 sequence is 14 residues long. The V gene's germline CDR1 is SGHTA and CDR2 FQGNSA. CDR3 loop: CASGPDRAVEKLFF. DNA of the CDR3: TGTGCCAGCGGACCGGACAGGGCAGTTGAAAAACTGTTTTTT.